One sample yielded the 22 T cell receptor beta chains listed below, sequenced in a study of blood T cell repertoires in COVID-19. Here immunoSEQ multiplex PCR was the method, and the copy in TCRdb shows in-frame clones only, minus some. The table records roughly 300,000 clones, approximately 81% of them present only once. The sequencing input was PBMCs or T cells enriched from blood (not recorded which). The origin of the receptors is a woman between 45 and 65 years old who had recovered from COVID-19.

CDR3 in amino acids: CASSFSRSNQPQHF. In DNA form, the CDR3 reads TGTGCCAGCAGTTTTAGCCGGAGCAATCAGCCCCAGCATTTT. The chain uses TRBV27 and TRBJ1-5; D remains unclear. With 3 bases removed from V and 1 base from J, the gap between germline ends came to 7 bases. Per germline, CDR1 MNHEY and CDR2 SMNVEV (reference sequence). The length of the CDR3 is 14 residues.

This clone appeared once. The chain employs TRBV24-1 and TRBJ1-5, with TRBD1 identical over 7 bases. The CDR3 is 17 amino acids. Trimming at V came to 5 bases and at J to 1 base, leaving 10 bases not matched to a gene. Germline V gene lookup returns CDR1 KGHDR and CDR2 SFDVKD. For the CDR3, the DNA is TGTGCCACCAGTGCCCTGACAGGGCCTCGGAGCAATCAGCCCCAGCATTTT. It translates to CATSALTGPRSNQPQHF.

The rearrangement uses TRBV27 and TRBJ2-1, with TRBD2 matching 7 bases. Looked up from germline, CDR1 is MNHEY and CDR2 is SMNVEV (reference sequence). CDR3 length equals 15 residues. V was clipped by 8 bases and J by 6 bases; unmatched bases: 13. For the CDR3, the DNA is TGTGCCAGCGGTCCAAGCGGGACCCTCTCCAATGAGCAGTTCTTC. This sequence encodes CASGPSGTLSNEQFF.

The V gene is TRBV27, the J gene TRBJ1-5, with TRBD1 identical over 8 bases. CDR1 MNHEY and CDR2 SMNVEV come from the germline V gene (reference sequence). V trimming: 0 bases; J trimming: 4 bases; junction bases outside the gene matches: 5. The CDR3 length is 16 residues. The CDR3 nucleotides read TGTGCCAGCAGTTTATCCCGGACAGGGATTAATCAGCCCCAGCATTTT. Encoded protein: CASSLSRTGINQPQHF.

The chain couples TRBV5-6 to TRBJ2-7, with D possibly being TRBD2 (5 bases). Per germline, CDR1 SGHDT and CDR2 YYEEEE. V was trimmed by 4 bases and J by 4 bases, leaving 15 bases between them. The CDR3 is made up of 14 amino acids. CDR3 in DNA: TGTGCCAGCAGCCCCTGGGAGAGTAGTTACGAGCAGTACTTC. Residues: CASSPWESSYEQYF.

J is TRBJ2-6 and V is TRBV4-2, with D maybe TRBD1 (5 bases). Trimming pared 0 bases from V and 10 bases from J, leaving 10 bases between. The germline V gene has CDR1 LGHNA and CDR2 YNFKEQ. The CDR3 spans 14 residues. Here the CDR3 reads CASSQESQGNVLTF. As DNA, the CDR3 is TGTGCCAGCAGCCAAGAGTCCCAGGGAAACGTCCTGACTTTC.

The chain links TRBV4-1 to TRBJ1-1; 7 bases match TRBD1. This CDR3 has 16 amino acids. The junction had 6 bases not matched to a gene; V was cut back by 2 bases and J by 0 bases. CDR1 and CDR2 (germline): MGHRA, YSYEKL. The CDR3 here is CASSQRGQLLNTEAFF. The DNA of the CDR3 is TGCGCCAGCAGCCAACGGGGACAGTTGCTGAACACTGAAGCTTTCTTT.

This clone was observed a handful of times. The rearrangement joins TRBV30 to TRBJ1-2; D ambiguous. The V and J ends lost 3 bases and 1 base respectively, with 6 bases between them. Germline-derived CDR1 and CDR2 are GTSNPN and SVGIG (reference sequence). This CDR3 region has 12 residues. CDR3 nucleotide sequence: TGTGCCTGGAGCGGAGATAACTATGGCTACACCTTC. It encodes CAWSGDNYGYTF.

This chain links TRBV3-1 (or the pseudogene TRBV3-2) with TRBJ2-7; unclear D gene. Germline lookup yields CDR1 LGHDT and CDR2 YNNKEL (reference sequence). The CDR3 loop spans 14 amino acids. V shed 7 bases and J shed 2 bases, with 15 bases lying between them. CDR3: CASTFSERTYEQYF. The CDR3 nucleotides read TGTGCCAGCACCTTCAGCGAGAGAACCTACGAGCAGTACTTC.

In its sample, this clone is medium-sized. V gene TRBV29-1 combines with J gene TRBJ1-4, with TRBD1 as a possible D gene (6 bases). V dropped 4 bases and J dropped 7 bases, with 10 bases sitting between them. The CDR3 is 12 residues long. CDR1 SQVTM and CDR2 ANQGSEA come from the germline V gene. CDR3 DNA: TGCAGCGTTGTACAGGGAAGTGAAAAACTGTTTTTT. It codes for CSVVQGSEKLFF.

In the case of this clone: Its ends do not fully match the called genes, so a read error is possible. The chain carries TRBV4-1 and TRBJ1-4, with 8 nucleotides matching TRBD1. The CDR3 runs 14 residues. Germline loops: CDR1 MGHRA, CDR2 YSYEKL. For the CDR3, the DNA is TGCGCCAGCAGTCAAGACAGGGGTGATGAAAAACTGTTTTTT. It encodes CASSQDRGDEKLFF.

The V call is TRBV3-1 (or the pseudogene TRBV3-2), the J call TRBJ1-6; maybe TRBD1 (6 bases). The CDR3 is 14 residues long. The germline gives CDR1 LGHDT, CDR2 YNNKEL (reference sequence). V gave up 3 bases and J gave up 8 bases, with 11 bases separating them. The CDR3 nucleotides are TGTGCCAGCAGCCAGGGGGCTCGGGATTCACCCCTCCACTTT. Translation gives CASSQGARDSPLHF.

This chain connects TRBV12-5 to TRBJ1-2; no reliable D call. With 3 bases removed from V and 3 bases from J, the gap between germline ends came to 8 bases. The CDR3 runs to 13 residues. Germline assignment: CDR1 LGHNT and CDR2 FRNRAP. CDR3 DNA: TGTGCTAGTGGTTTTTCCCTTGACTATGGCTACACCTTC. Protein: CASGFSLDYGYTF.

This clone was picked up one time. V gene TRBV2 combines with J gene TRBJ1-5; 8 bases agree with TRBD1. The CDR3 length is 15 residues. CDR1 and CDR2 (germline): SNHLY, FYNNEI. Trimming took 3 bases from V and 5 from J; bases not matched to a gene: 6. CDR3 amino acids: CASSEIQGEYQPQHF. In DNA form, the CDR3 reads TGTGCCAGCAGTGAGATACAGGGGGAATATCAGCCCCAGCATTTT. The full variable domain, rest sourced from reference TRBV2 and TRBJ1-5, is EPEVTQTPSHQVTQMGQEVILRCVPISNHLYFYWYRQILGQKVEFLVSFYNNEISEKSEIFDDQFSVERPDGSNFTLKIRSTKLEDSAMYFCASSEIQGEYQPQHFGDGTRLSIL.

V gene TRBV21-1 combines with J gene TRBJ1-4; TRBD1, as called in the table, went unchecked against the DNA. TRBV21-1 corresponds to a pseudogene. The CDR3 loop spans 13 amino acids. This CDR3 reads CARPQGPNEKLFF. The CDR3 DNA follows: TGTGCCAGACCACAGGGGCCGAATGAAAAACTGTTTTTT.

This chain uses TRBV5-6 with TRBJ2-7, with 8 bases matching TRBD2. The CDR3 spans 18 residues. CDR1 and CDR2 from the germline V gene are SGHDT and YYEEEE. V shed 2 bases and J 6 bases; nucleotides not matched to a gene: 19. CDR3 DNA: TGTGCCAGCAGCTTAGGTCTTAGCAGCGGGAGTAGAGTACCCGAGCAGTACTTC. Encoded protein: CASSLGLSSGSRVPEQYF.

V is TRBV19 and J is TRBJ1-2; tentative D call: TRBD1 (5 bases). This CDR3 region has 14 residues. V was shortened by 6 bases and J by 8 bases, with 19 bases between the two germline ends. Germline-derived CDR1 and CDR2 are LNHDA and SQIVND (reference sequence). The CDR3 loop is CASRKKGNAGGYTF. The CDR3 DNA reads as TGTGCCAGTAGGAAGAAGGGGAATGCAGGAGGCTACACCTTC.

A few counts support this clone. The CDR3 DNA reads as TGTGCCTGGAGTGGACAGGTCAATCAGCCCCAGCATTTT. It translates to CAWSGQVNQPQHF. This sequence joins TRBV30 and TRBJ1-5; TRBD1 is a possible D gene (6 bases). Trimming took 1 base from V and 3 from J, leaving 7 bases between them. Germline V gene lookup returns CDR1 GTSNPN and CDR2 SVGIG (reference sequence). The CDR3 is 13 amino acids.

This clone was observed a single time. CDR3 loop: CASSGYRARDEKLFF. Here the CDR3 DNA reads TGTGCCAGCAGCGGATACAGGGCTAGGGATGAAAAACTGTTTTTT. The V gene is TRBV9, the J gene TRBJ1-4; the D gene is possibly TRBD1 (6 bases). This CDR3 comprises 15 residues. Between the trimmed V and J ends, which lost 3 bases and 6 bases, there was a span of 15 bases. Germline CDR1 SGDLS, CDR2 YYNGEE. Based on the CDR3 plus reference TRBV9 and TRBJ1-4, the full variable domain is DSGVTQTPKHLITATGQRVTLRCSPRSGDLSVYWYQQSLDQGLQFLIQYYNGEERAKGNILERFSAQQFPDLHSELNLSSLELGDSALYFCASSGYRARDEKLFFGSGTQLSVL.

This clone was recorded once. The chain is built from TRBV7-9 and TRBJ1-1; no definite D call. Germline V gene lookup returns CDR1 SEHNR and CDR2 FQNEAQ (reference sequence). The CDR3 contains 12 residues. V was shortened by 6 bases and J by 10 bases, with 15 bases between the two germline ends. The CDR3 DNA reads as TGTGCCAGCAGTCATGAAGGCGGAGGAGCTTTCTTT. Its protein product is CASSHEGGGAFF. Using reference TRBV7-9 and TRBJ1-1 for the parts outside the CDR3, the full variable domain is DTGVSQNPRHKITKRGQNVTFRCDPISEHNRLYWYRQTLGQGPEFLTYFQNEAQLEKSRLLSDRFSAERPKGSFSTLEIQRTEQGDSAMYLCASSHEGGGAFFGQGTRLTVV.

J is TRBJ2-7 and V is TRBV7-2; no reliable D call. Trimming left V 4 bases short and J 0 bases short, with 10 bases between. Germline V gene sequence: CDR1 SGHTA, CDR2 FQGNSA. The CDR3 covers 14 residues. CDR3 region: CASSSPADSYEQYF. The CDR3 nucleotides read TGTGCCAGCAGCTCCCCCGCGGACTCCTACGAGCAGTACTTC.

The chain combines TRBV21-1 with TRBJ2-7; TRBD1, the table's D call, was not compared with the DNA. TRBV21-1 is tagged as a pseudogene. The CDR3 is 13 residues long. CDR3 sequence: CASSTMTGCEQYF. The CDR3 DNA sequence: TGTGCCAGCAGCACTATGACAGGGTGCGAGCAGTACTTC.